Listed here are 27 T cell receptor beta chains from one sample, sequenced in a study of shared clonotypes between healthy human individuals. Assay: immunoSEQ multiplex PCR; the TCRdb copy retains only in-frame clones and omits some. The sample gives about 600,000 clones, approximately 97% of which show up once; 0.057% is in the top ten. The sample taken for sequencing was naive CD4+ T cells sorted from blood. Subset described: CD45RA+ positively selected. The receptors stem from a woman in her twenties or thirties in good health.

This chain links TRBV28 with TRBJ2-1; D is ambiguous. The V gene lost 6 bases and the J gene lost 6 bases, with 12 bases spanning the gap. This CDR3 comprises 13 residues. The V gene's germline CDR1 is MDHEN and CDR2 SYDVKM. The CDR3, as DNA: TGTGCCAGCAGGACGGCCCGGCCCAATGAGCAGTTCTTC. Its translation is CASRTARPNEQFF.

V gene TRBV5-1 combines with J gene TRBJ2-2, with D possibly TRBD1 on 6 matching bases. V gave up 4 bases and J gave up 0 bases, with 13 bases separating them. The CDR3 loop spans 16 amino acids. CDR1 is SGHRS, CDR2 YFSETQ, per germline. Here the CDR3 DNA reads TGCGCCAGCAGCACACAGGGTCCCCCGAACACCGGGGAGCTGTTTTTT. Its translation: CASSTQGPPNTGELFF.

The rearrangement links TRBV15 to TRBJ2-7, with a weak D call TRBD2 (6 bases). Germline V gene lookup returns CDR1 LNHNV and CDR2 YYDKDF (reference sequence). The V end was cut by 3 bases, the J end by 2 bases, with 11 bases between. CDR3 length: 14 amino acids. The chain's CDR3 is CATSSAGGTYEQYF. The CDR3 region has the DNA TGTGCCACCAGCAGCGCTGGGGGGACCTACGAGCAGTACTTC.

The V and J genes are TRBV20-1 and TRBJ2-1; the D is unclear. V was cut by 3 bases and J by 5 bases, with 5 bases left in between. CDR3 size: 11 residues. From germline, CDR1 is DFQATT and CDR2 SNEGSKA (reference sequence). The CDR3 spells CSARMDNEQFF. In DNA, the CDR3 is TGCAGTGCTAGGATGGACAATGAGCAGTTCTTC.

V is TRBV6-1 and J is TRBJ2-1; 7 bases map to TRBD1. The germline V gene encodes CDR1 MNHNS and CDR2 SASEGT. Trimming at V came to 4 bases and at J to 10 bases, leaving 7 bases not matched to a gene. This CDR3 contains 13 residues. CDR3: CASSAQGSSEQFF. The CDR3 DNA sequence: TGTGCCAGCAGTGCACAGGGGTCCTCGGAGCAGTTCTTC.

V usage is TRBV4-2 and J usage is TRBJ2-1; 10 bases are shared with TRBD2. The CDR3 runs to 16 residues. CDR1 LGHNA and CDR2 YNFKEQ come from the germline V gene. After removal of 1 base from V and 7 bases from J, the junction contained 7 bases not matched to a gene. The CDR3 bases are TGTGCCAGCAGCCAAGCGGAACTAGCGGGGAGGAATGAGCAGTTCTTC. Translating gives CASSQAELAGRNEQFF.

The rearrangement joins TRBV28 to TRBJ2-5, with 13 nucleotides matching TRBD2. Matching the DNA end better, TRBJ2-7 makes the J call doubtful. CDR1 MDHEN and CDR2 SYDVKM come from the germline V gene. CDR3 size: 18 residues. CDR3 protein: CASRPGGSGLAGEYEQYF. CDR3 bases: TGTGCCAGCAGACCGGGAGGTAGCGGACTAGCGGGAGAATACGAGCAGTACTTC.

This clone is a singleton in its sample. The rearrangement joins TRBV2 to TRBJ1-5, with a tentative D call TRBD1 (5 bases). Between the trimmed V and J ends, which lost 8 bases and 0 bases, there was a span of 14 bases. This CDR3 spans 15 amino acids. Per germline, CDR1 SNHLY and CDR2 FYNNEI. The CDR3 loop is CASRGETISNQPQHF. CDR3 DNA sequence: TGTGCCAGCCGGGGCGAAACTATTAGCAATCAGCCCCAGCATTTT.

The rearrangement joins TRBV5-1 to TRBJ1-2; 7 bases are a match to TRBD1. The V segment lost 4 bases and the J segment 2 bases; nucleotides outside the gene matches: 2. CDR1 and CDR2 from the germline V gene are SGHRS and YFSETQ. The CDR3 contains 13 residues. CDR3 protein: CASSLDRNYGYTF. The CDR3 DNA sequence: TGCGCCAGCAGCCTGGACAGGAACTATGGCTACACCTTC. Looking up the rest from reference TRBV5-1 and TRBJ1-2 gives the full variable domain: KAGVTQTPRYLIKTRGQQVTLSCSPISGHRSVSWYQQTPGQGLQFLFEYFSETQRNKGNFPGRFSGRQFSNSRSEMNVSTLELGDSALYLCASSLDRNYGYTFGSGTRLTVV.

The V call is TRBV30, the J call TRBJ2-1; D is possibly TRBD2 (6 bases). This CDR3 comprises 14 residues. The germline CDR1 and CDR2 sequences are GTSNPN and SVGIG (reference sequence). Trimming removed 4 bases from V and 4 bases from J, with 14 bases in between. The CDR3 nucleotides read TGTGCCTGGACACCTAGCGTGGCGTACAATGAGCAGTTCTTC. Encoded protein: CAWTPSVAYNEQFF.

The rearrangement uses TRBV30 and TRBJ1-4; D perhaps matches TRBD1 (5 bases). The length of the CDR3 is 15 residues. Trimming left V 2 bases short and J 2 bases short, with 12 bases between. The V gene's germline CDR1 is GTSNPN and CDR2 SVGIG (reference sequence). CDR3 region: CAWSRGSGTNEKLFF. In DNA form, the CDR3 reads TGTGCCTGGAGTCGGGGGAGCGGTACTAATGAAAAACTGTTTTTT.

The gene calls are TRBV6-1 and TRBJ2-7; D ambiguous. The CDR3 length is 16 residues. The V gene lost 0 bases and the J gene lost 7 bases, with 19 bases spanning the gap. Germline V gene sequence: CDR1 MNHNS, CDR2 SASEGT. CDR3 in DNA: TGTGCCAGCAGTGAAGCGTATGTCCGTGCTCTAGGTGAGCAGTACTTC. This translates into CASSEAYVRALGEQYF.

The chain uses TRBV6-1 and TRBJ1-2, with a tentative D call TRBD1 (5 bases). Between the trimmed V and J ends, which lost 7 bases and 5 bases, there was a span of 17 bases. Germline assignment: CDR1 MNHNS and CDR2 SASEGT. The CDR3 totals 14 residues. CDR3 DNA sequence: TGTGCCAGCATTAATTGGGGGGTGGGGTATGGCTACACCTTC. Its protein is CASINWGVGYGYTF.

The V gene is TRBV15, the J gene TRBJ2-4; D gene ambiguous. The CDR3 length is 20 residues. Germline V gene sequence: CDR1 LNHNV, CDR2 YYDKDF (reference sequence). V lost 1 base and J 0 bases, leaving 22 bases between the germline ends. As DNA, the CDR3 is TGTGCCACCAGCAGAGTTGGACCCACCATCAGCCATCTAGCCAAAAACATTCAGTACTTC. Its translation is CATSRVGPTISHLAKNIQYF.

V gene TRBV18 combines with J gene TRBJ2-1, with a possible D match to TRBD2 (5 bases). V gave up 3 bases and J gave up 4 bases, with 7 bases separating them. CDR3 length: 13 residues. Germline CDR1 reads KGHSH; CDR2 reads LQKENI. In nucleotides, the CDR3 is TGTGCCAGCTCACCTGGACTGTACAATGAGCAGTTCTTC. Amino acid sequence: CASSPGLYNEQFF.

V and J are TRBV28 and TRBJ2-3; D remains unclear. Trimming removed 7 bases from V and 1 base from J, with 18 bases in between. The CDR3 extends over 16 amino acids. Germline CDR1 and CDR2: MDHEN and SYDVKM. The CDR3 region is CASIHAGSLGTDTQYF. The CDR3 DNA reads TGTGCCAGCATCCACGCCGGGTCACTGGGCACAGATACGCAGTATTTT.

The J gene is TRBJ1-2, the V gene TRBV29-1; perhaps TRBD1 as D (5 bases). Trimming shortened V by 7 bases and J by 0 bases, and 9 bases separated the two germline ends. Germline CDR1 is SQVTM and CDR2 is ANQGSEA. The CDR3 has 12 amino acids. CDR3 region: CSGQGANYGYTF. For the CDR3, the DNA is TGCAGCGGCCAAGGGGCTAACTATGGCTACACCTTC.

The chain links TRBV28 to TRBJ1-5, with a weak D call TRBD1 (6 bases). Trimming pared 6 bases from V and 5 bases from J, leaving 11 bases between. The CDR3 has 13 residues. The germline V gene has CDR1 MDHEN and CDR2 SYDVKM. CDR3 sequence: CASSGRGDQPQHF. The CDR3, as DNA: TGTGCCAGCAGCGGGAGGGGGGATCAGCCCCAGCATTTT. Combining the CDR3 with reference TRBV28 and TRBJ1-5 gives the whole variable domain DVKVTQSSRYLVKRTGEKVFLECVQDMDHENMFWYRQDPGLGLRLIYFSYDVKMKEKGDIPEGYSVSREKKERFSLILESASTNQTSMYLCASSGRGDQPQHFGDGTRLSIL.

V is TRBV2 and J is TRBJ1-4; the D gene is possibly TRBD1 (6 bases). The CDR3 runs 15 residues. Germline-derived CDR1 and CDR2 are SNHLY and FYNNEI. Trimming removed 2 bases at V and 7 bases at J, with 14 bases between. CDR3 in DNA: TGTGCCAGCAGTGAACTGGGGGGCTTGGGTGAAAAACTGTTTTTT. As protein: CASSELGGLGEKLFF.

The chain joins TRBV7-7 to TRBJ1-1, with 7 bases lining up with TRBD1. Germline V gene data show CDR1 as SSHAT and CDR2 as FNYEAQ (reference sequence). This CDR3 has 13 amino acids. J lost 8 bases, V lost 5 bases, and 8 bases had no gene match. CDR3 region: CASSLRRDSEAFF. The CDR3 DNA sequence: TGTGCCAGCAGCCTCCGACGGGACAGCGAAGCTTTCTTT.

There are a few counts of this clone. The chain is built from TRBV5-1 and TRBJ2-1; 8 positions match TRBD1. The CDR3 covers 12 residues. Unmatched junction bases numbered 2, after V lost 4 bases and J lost 8 bases. CDR1 is SGHRS, CDR2 YFSETQ, per germline. As DNA, the CDR3 is TGCGCCAGCAGCGCGACAGGGGATGAGCAGTTCTTC. It codes for CASSATGDEQFF. The variable domain in full, completed from reference TRBV5-1 and TRBJ2-1, reads KAGVTQTPRYLIKTRGQQVTLSCSPISGHRSVSWYQQTPGQGLQFLFEYFSETQRNKGNFPGRFSGRQFSNSRSEMNVSTLELGDSALYLCASSATGDEQFFGPGTRLTVL.

This clone occurred once. Additional DNA sequences in this sample encode the identical CDR3. CDR3 DNA sequence: TGTGCCAGCAGCTTAACGGAGAACACTGAAGCTTTCTTT. Its protein is CASSLTENTEAFF. V gene TRBV7-9 combines with J gene TRBJ1-1; no clear D. The CDR3 runs to 13 residues. Germline CDR1 reads SEHNR; CDR2 reads FQNEAQ (reference sequence). Trimming took off 2 bases at V and 1 base at J, with 5 bases between the two ends.

J is TRBJ1-1 and V is TRBV7-8, with D maybe TRBD1 (5 bases). There are 15 residues in the CDR3. V was trimmed by 5 bases and J by 1 base, leaving 14 bases between them. The V gene's germline CDR1 is SGHVS and CDR2 FQNEAQ. CDR3 coding DNA: TGTGCCAGCAGCCCCCAGGGACGGACGAACACTGAAGCTTTCTTT. It encodes CASSPQGRTNTEAFF.

The gene calls are TRBV14 and TRBJ2-3; no reliable D call. V was clipped by 0 bases and J by 2 bases, with 12 bases between them. Germline CDR1 is SGHDN and CDR2 is FVKESK. The CDR3 is 16 residues long. DNA of the CDR3: TGTGCCAGCAGCCAAGATCGGCAGGCCTTCACAGATACGCAGTATTTT. The encoded protein is CASSQDRQAFTDTQYF.

V is TRBV5-1 and J is TRBJ1-1, with D unclear. The V gene's germline CDR1 is SGHRS and CDR2 YFSETQ. The ends were cut back, 5 bases at V and 2 bases at J, with 10 bases in the middle. The CDR3 length is 13 residues. The CDR3 spells CASRESVNTEAFF. The CDR3 coding sequence is TGCGCCAGCAGGGAGTCGGTTAACACTGAAGCTTTCTTT.

The V gene is TRBV27, the J gene TRBJ2-1; 9 nucleotides match TRBD2. This CDR3 spans 15 amino acids. Trimming took 7 bases from V and 2 from J; bases not matched to a gene: 6. CDR1 is MNHEY and CDR2 is SMNVEV in the germline V gene (reference sequence). CDR3 sequence reads: CASKAGGRAYNEQFF. DNA of the CDR3: TGTGCCAGCAAGGCGGGCGGGAGGGCCTACAATGAGCAGTTCTTC.

This sequence joins TRBV7-9 and TRBJ2-1, with 10 bases identical to TRBD2. The germline V gene encodes CDR1 SEHNR and CDR2 FQNEAQ (reference sequence). V trimming: 4 bases; J trimming: 10 bases; junction bases outside the gene matches: 13. CDR3 size: 16 residues. The DNA for the CDR3 is TGTGCCAGCAGCTCCGTCGGAGGACTAGCGGAAGAGGAGCAGTTCTTC. Translation: CASSSVGGLAEEEQFF.